This note documents a single T cell receptor (beta chain) sequence. CDR3 length: 13 amino acids. Germline V gene sequence: CDR1 LNHDA, CDR2 SQIVND (reference sequence). After removal of 4 bases from V and 3 bases from J, the junction contained 1 base not matched to a gene. This entry is derived from a study of blood T cell repertoires in COVID-19. Whole-study context: Spain, Italy and the United States supplied samples that represented acute and convalescent COVID-19. T cells, B-cell-depleted T cells, or PBMCs provided the cDNA or gDNA that served as material.

Produced via immunoSEQ multiplex PCR; TCRdb's table is partial and in-frame only. The sample holds about 270,000 clones, more than 85% seen once. The participants were between about 18 and 90 years old and came from about two dozen US areas. Exposed study participants had met a COVID-19 case within 2 weeks before entry. Sequenced: PBMCs or T cells enriched from blood (not recorded which). The chain combines TRBV19 with TRBJ1-1; 8 positions match TRBD1. This TCR came from a man between 35 and 55 years old who had been exposed to COVID-19. For the CDR3, the DNA is TGTGCCAGTAGTACGGACAGGGACACTGAAGCTTTCTTT. Protein sequence: CASSTDRDTEAFF. The variable domain in full, with the rest retrieved from reference TRBV19 and TRBJ1-1, is DGGITQSPKYLFRKEGQNVTLSCEQNLNHDAMYWYRQDPGQGLRLIYYSQIVNDFQKGDIAEGYSVSREKKESFPLTVTSAQKNPTAFYLCASSTDRDTEAFFGQGTRLTVV.